The 25 T cell receptor beta chains reported below all come from one sample, sequenced in a study of T cells in Graves' hyperthyroidism and ophthalmopathy (dated by TCRdb to between 2018 and 2020). The library came from multiplex PCR. Instrument used: Illumina HiSeq 2000. The TCR beta CDR3 regions were amplified from the RNA transcripts. For the first round of RT-PCR on the TCR CDR3, the HTBI primer set was used together with the Qiagen OneStep RT-PCR kit. TCRdb itself trimmed the public reads at Q25 with fastp, ran MiXCR and retained productive beta chains. Under each unique CDR3 protein, matching rows form one entry showing the most common genes and DNA. This sample holds just under 750,000 distinct CDR3 sequences; approximately 36% were observed only once. In total, the top ten clones hold around a third of the sample. The sequenced sample consisted of blood. These receptor sequences come from a woman aged 35 to 49 with Graves' hyperthyroidism.

The rearrangement joins TRBV7-2 to TRBJ1-2; D not resolved. Trimming pared 1 base from V and 2 bases from J, leaving 11 bases between. The germline V gene encodes CDR1 SGHTA and CDR2 FQGNSA. This CDR3 has 15 residues. CDR3 DNA sequence: TGTGCCAGCAGCTTAGAGAGTCGAGGGAACTATGGCTACACCTTC. It is translated as CASSLESRGNYGYTF.

This clonotype was observed a few times. V usage is TRBV28 and J usage is TRBJ1-2, with no clear D. The germline V gene encodes CDR1 MDHEN and CDR2 SYDVKM. V lost 7 bases and J 4 bases, leaving 7 bases between the germline ends. This CDR3 is 11 amino acids long. CDR3 protein: CASTNSYGYTF. CDR3 nucleotide sequence: TGTGCCAGCACTAATTCCTATGGCTACACCTTC.

The table lists this clonotype with a few counts. The J gene is TRBJ1-1, the V gene TRBV6-2 or TRBV6-3; tentatively, D is TRBD1 (6 bases). Trimming took off 6 bases at V and 0 bases at J, with 11 bases between the two ends. Per germline, CDR1 MNHEY and CDR2 SVGEGT. This CDR3 is 14 amino acids long. The CDR3 spells CASRFTGLNTEAFF. CDR3 bases: TGTGCCAGCAGATTCACAGGGTTGAACACTGAAGCTTTCTTT.

The chain couples TRBV2 to TRBJ2-2, with 8 nucleotides matching TRBD1. In germline, CDR1 is SNHLY, CDR2 FYNNEI. V shed 6 bases and J 4 bases; nucleotides not matched to a gene: 4. This CDR3 region has 14 residues. CDR3 loop: CASRDRAATGELFF. DNA of the CDR3: TGTGCCAGCAGGGACAGGGCGGCCACCGGGGAGCTGTTTTTT.

This clonotype occurred many times. The V call is TRBV29-1, the J call TRBJ1-2; 12 nucleotides agree with TRBD1. Losses at the gene ends were 5 bases for V and 3 bases for J; bases not matched to a gene: 4. CDR1 SQVTM and CDR2 ANQGSEA come from the germline V gene. This CDR3 region has 14 residues. The CDR3 protein is CSVKGDRGHYGYTF. The CDR3 DNA follows: TGCAGCGTTAAGGGGGACAGGGGGCACTATGGCTACACCTTC.

CDR3 nucleotide sequence: TGTGCCATCAGGAGAGGCGGGGAGCTGTTTTTT. Its protein product is CAIRRGGELFF. The chain has TRBV10-3 and TRBJ2-2; D gene unclear. This CDR3 is built from 11 residues. V was trimmed by 6 bases and J by 7 bases, leaving 6 bases between them. Germline loops: CDR1 ENHRY, CDR2 SYGVKD.

The chain combines TRBV7-3 with TRBJ2-7; D unclear. Germline V gene data show CDR1 as SGHTA and CDR2 as FQGTGA. The CDR3 runs 12 residues. Trimming removed 4 bases from V and 6 bases from J, with 10 bases in between. CDR3 sequence: CASSSLGSEQYF. CDR3 DNA sequence: TGTGCCAGCAGCTCACTCGGGTCCGAGCAGTACTTC.

V and J are TRBV20-1 and TRBJ1-4; no firm D call. The V and J ends lost 0 bases and 0 bases respectively, with 11 bases between them. The CDR3 sequence is 16 residues long. Germline V gives CDR1 DFQATT, CDR2 SNEGSKA (reference sequence). CDR3 region: CSARDKGDATNEKLFF. In nucleotides, the CDR3 is TGCAGTGCTAGAGATAAGGGCGATGCAACTAATGAAAAACTGTTTTTT.

Regarding this clonotype: The junction departs from the called germline gene at one end, perhaps through a read error. V and J are TRBV19 and TRBJ2-1, with 12 bases fitting TRBD2. This CDR3 has 16 residues. Germline V gene lookup returns CDR1 LNHDA and CDR2 SQIVND (reference sequence). The CDR3 is CASSPRTSGVYNEQSF. The CDR3 region has the DNA TGTGCCAGTAGTCCACGGACTAGCGGGGTCTACAATGAGCAGTCCTTC.

The chain carries TRBV28 and TRBJ2-5; D is uncertain. Trimming pared 7 bases from V and 5 bases from J, leaving 11 bases between. Germline-derived CDR1 and CDR2 are MDHEN and SYDVKM. This CDR3 is 12 amino acids long. The CDR3 spells CASTGNPETQYF. The CDR3 nucleotides are TGTGCCAGCACTGGGAACCCTGAGACCCAGTACTTC.

The chain employs TRBV6-1 and TRBJ2-5; TRBD2 agrees at 14 bases. Germline trimming cut 4 bases from V and 2 bases from J; bases unmatched to any gene: 6. CDR1 and CDR2 (germline): MNHNS, SASEGT. The CDR3 is 17 residues long. The CDR3 DNA reads as TGTGCCAGCAGTGTGGGACTAGCGGGAGTAAGGCAAGAGACCCAGTACTTC. Protein sequence: CASSVGLAGVRQETQYF.

This clonotype was counted at least ten times. The genes are TRBV11-2 and TRBJ1-1, with D tentatively TRBD1 (5 bases). The CDR3 contains 13 residues. Germline CDR1 SGHAT, CDR2 FQNNGV. Trimming left V 5 bases short and J 9 bases short, with 16 bases between. The chain's CDR3 is CASSPRSRGQAFF. CDR3 coding DNA: TGTGCCAGCAGCCCCCGATCCCGGGGCCAAGCTTTCTTT.

V usage is TRBV7-2 and J usage is TRBJ2-3, with D unclear. The germline V and J ends were trimmed by 4 bases and 7 bases, with 9 bases remaining between them. Germline lookup yields CDR1 SGHTA and CDR2 FQGNSA. The CDR3 has 12 amino acids. CDR3 residues: CASSSLGNTQYF. The DNA for the CDR3 is TGTGCCAGCAGCTCCTTGGGGAATACGCAGTATTTT. The whole variable domain, remainder taken from reference TRBV7-2 and TRBJ2-3, is GAGVSQSPSNKVTEKGKDVELRCDPISGHTALYWYRQSLGQGLEFLIYFQGNSAPDKSGLPSDRFSAERTGGSVSTLTIQRTQQEDSAVYLCASSSLGNTQYFGPGTRLTVL.

This chain connects TRBV5-5 to TRBJ2-5, with TRBD1 identical over 10 bases. TRBJ2-1 explains the end of the DNA better; the J call may be wrong. The CDR3 loop spans 14 amino acids. The germline V gene encodes CDR1 SGHKS and CDR2 YYEKEE (reference sequence). CDR3 region: CASSSRDRGHEQFF. DNA of the CDR3: TGTGCCAGCAGCTCCCGGGACAGGGGCCATGAGCAGTTCTTC.

This clonotype has only one observation. The V and J genes are TRBV15 and TRBJ1-2; TRBD1 matches 7 bases. V was pared by 6 bases and J by 12 bases, with 10 bases of the junction left unmatched. CDR3 size: 12 residues. Germline CDR1 is LNHNV and CDR2 is YYDKDF (reference sequence). The CDR3 DNA follows: TGTGCCACCAGAGACCAGACAGGGCTTCACACCTTC. Amino acid sequence: CATRDQTGLHTF. Combining the CDR3 with reference TRBV15 and TRBJ1-2 gives the whole variable domain DAMVIQNPRYQVTQFGKPVTLSCSQTLNHNVMYWYQQKSSQAPKLLFHYYDKDFNNEADTPDNFQSRRPNTSFCFLDIRSPGLGDTAMYLCATRDQTGLHTFGSGTRLTVV.

CDR3 residues: CASSLTGGRGYGYTF. Here the CDR3 DNA reads TGTGCCAGCAGTCTGACGGGGGGCAGAGGCTATGGCTACACCTTC. The V and J genes are TRBV12-3 or TRBV12-4 and TRBJ1-2; D is perhaps TRBD1 (6 bases). Between the trimmed V and J ends, which lost 5 bases and 4 bases, there was a span of 17 bases. This CDR3 region has 15 residues.

This clonotype was counted between two and nine times. This could be a read error, since a much larger clone is one nucleotide away. The J gene is TRBJ2-7, the V gene TRBV5-1, with D unresolved. With 6 bases removed from V and 3 bases from J, the gap between germline ends came to 19 bases. Germline V gives CDR1 SGHRS, CDR2 YFSETQ. The CDR3 contains 15 residues. CDR3 nucleotides: TGCGCCAGCAACACCATGCCCGACTCCAACTACGAGCAGTACTTC. This translates into CASNTMPDSNYEQYF.

This clonotype has ten or more counts. This sequence joins TRBV19 and TRBJ1-1; no clear D. Trimming pared 0 bases from V and 7 bases from J, leaving 6 bases between. The CDR3 extends over 12 amino acids. CDR1 is LNHDA, CDR2 SQIVND, per germline (reference sequence). Here the CDR3 reads CASSIDRIEAFF. The CDR3 DNA is TGTGCCAGTAGTATAGACCGTATTGAAGCTTTCTTT.

Written as DNA, the CDR3 is TGCAGCGTTGGGGGGGACCCAGGGGCCCAGTACTTC. Residues: CSVGGDPGAQYF. The chain employs TRBV29-1 and TRBJ2-5; the D gene could be TRBD1 or TRBD2 (6 bases each). The germline V gene encodes CDR1 SQVTM and CDR2 ANQGSEA. Trimming took off 4 bases at V and 9 bases at J, with 15 bases between the two ends. The CDR3 runs to 12 residues. The full variable domain, its missing parts supplied by reference TRBV29-1 and TRBJ2-5, is SAVISQKPSRDICQRGTSLTIQCQVDSQVTMMFWYRQQPGQSLTLIATANQGSEATYESGFVIDKFPISRPNLTFSTLTVSNMSPEDSSIYLCSVGGDPGAQYFGPGTRLLVL.

This chain connects TRBV7-9 to TRBJ1-6; TRBD1 matches at 7 bases. Losses at the gene ends were 5 bases for V and 10 bases for J; bases not matched to a gene: 11. The CDR3 sequence is 15 residues long. Germline lookup yields CDR1 SEHNR and CDR2 FQNEAQ (reference sequence). DNA for the CDR3: TGTGCCAGCAGCCCCCGCCGACAGGGCGCCTCACCCCTCCACTTT. Translated: CASSPRRQGASPLHF.

The chain has TRBV12-3 or TRBV12-4 and TRBJ2-7, with a weak D call TRBD2 (6 bases). The CDR3 consists of 14 residues. The V gene lost 5 bases and the J gene lost 4 bases, with 15 bases spanning the gap. DNA for the CDR3: TGTGCCAGCAGTCCGCTAGCGAATAGGTACGAGCAGTACTTC. The encoded protein is CASSPLANRYEQYF.

In this sample, this clonotype turned up many times. The chain recombines TRBV15 with TRBJ1-5; a weak D match, TRBD1 (5 bases). V shed 5 bases and J shed 7 bases, with 15 bases lying between them. The CDR3 length is 14 residues. Germline V gene lookup returns CDR1 LNHNV and CDR2 YYDKDF (reference sequence). As DNA, the CDR3 is TGTGCCACCAGCCCCGAAGGGGCCACCCAGCCCCAGCATTTT. The encoded protein is CATSPEGATQPQHF.

V usage is TRBV7-2 and J usage is TRBJ1-2; TRBD1 agrees at 10 bases. CDR3 size: 16 residues. Germline-derived CDR1 and CDR2 are SGHTA and FQGNSA. The V gene end was trimmed by 5 bases and the J gene end by 6 bases; junction bases not matched to a gene: 12. The CDR3 sequence is CASSPTRTGGRDGYTF. The CDR3 bases are TGTGCCAGCAGCCCCACCAGGACAGGGGGTAGGGATGGCTACACCTTC.

This clonotype was seen a few times. This may arise from a read error, as a much more abundant clone is one base away. The rearrangement links TRBV20-1 to TRBJ1-4; D is perhaps TRBD1 (6 bases). This CDR3 spans 14 amino acids. Trimming left V 5 bases short and J 7 bases short, with 17 bases between. Germline loops: CDR1 DFQATT, CDR2 SNEGSKA (reference sequence). CDR3 bases: TGCAGTGCTTTAGAGATAGGGGGGAGTGAAAAACTGTTTTTT. This translates into CSALEIGGSEKLFF.

In this sample, this clonotype turned up many times. The chain combines TRBV6-5 with TRBJ1-4; D call uncertain. V shed 2 bases and J shed 8 bases, with 6 bases lying between them. Germline V gene lookup returns CDR1 MNHEY and CDR2 SVGAGI. This CDR3 is 12 amino acids long. The CDR3 sequence: CASSYGREKLFF. DNA of the CDR3: TGTGCCAGCAGTTACGGACGAGAAAAACTGTTTTTT.